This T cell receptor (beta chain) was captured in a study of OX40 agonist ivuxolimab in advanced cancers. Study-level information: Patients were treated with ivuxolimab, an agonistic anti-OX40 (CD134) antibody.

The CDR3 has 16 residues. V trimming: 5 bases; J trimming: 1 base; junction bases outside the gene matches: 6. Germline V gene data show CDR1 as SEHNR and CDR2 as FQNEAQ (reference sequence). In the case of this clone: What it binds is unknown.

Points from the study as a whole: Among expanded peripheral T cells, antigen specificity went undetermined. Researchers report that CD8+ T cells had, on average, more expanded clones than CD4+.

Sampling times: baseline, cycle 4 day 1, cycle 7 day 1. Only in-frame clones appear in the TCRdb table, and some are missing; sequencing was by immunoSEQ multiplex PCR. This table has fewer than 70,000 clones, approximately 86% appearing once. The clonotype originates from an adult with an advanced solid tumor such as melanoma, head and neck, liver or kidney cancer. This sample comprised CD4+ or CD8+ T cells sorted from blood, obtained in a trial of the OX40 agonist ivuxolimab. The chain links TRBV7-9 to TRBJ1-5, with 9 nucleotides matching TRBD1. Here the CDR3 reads CASSPADRGSNQPQHF. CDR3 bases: TGTGCCAGCAGCCCAGCGGACAGGGGAAGCAATCAGCCCCAGCATTTT.